These 20 T cell receptor beta chains came from one sample sequenced in a study of identical twins. TCRdb re-called the 5' RACE reads with MiXCR, one entry per CDR3 protein. Found here are roughly 570,000 distinct CDR3 sequences, nearly 10% of them singletons; the top ten hold around 3.2%. The data were also submitted as part of a second study, on yellow fever vaccine responses in identical twins.

Sequenced material: PBMCs. These receptors all come from a young woman in good health.

The chain joins TRBV11-2 to TRBJ2-3, with TRBD2 matching over 7 bases. The germline V gene has CDR1 SGHAT and CDR2 FQNNGV. CDR3 length: 16 amino acids. J was trimmed by 1 base and V by 5 bases; bases with no gene match: 9. For the CDR3, the DNA is TGTGCCAGCAGCATCGGACTAGGGCTAGGCACAGATACGCAGTATTTT. Protein: CASSIGLGLGTDTQYF. The variable domain in full, with the rest retrieved from reference TRBV11-2 and TRBJ2-3, is EAGVAQSPRYKIIEKRQSVAFWCNPISGHATLYWYQQILGQGPKLLIQFQNNGVVDDSQLPKDRFSAERLKGVDSTLKIQPAKLEDSAVYLCASSIGLGLGTDTQYFGPGTRLTVL.

This clonotype came up a few times. This chain connects TRBV25-1 to TRBJ2-3, with D tentatively TRBD2 (5 bases). CDR3 length equals 15 residues. CDR1 is MGHDK and CDR2 is SYGVNS in the germline V gene. V was cut by 11 bases and J by 2 bases, with 20 bases left in between. CDR3 sequence: CASAQPGSHTDTQYF. The DNA for the CDR3 is TGTGCCTCCGCTCAACCGGGGTCCCACACAGATACGCAGTATTTT. Together with reference TRBV25-1 and TRBJ2-3, the CDR3 gives the full variable domain: EADIYQTPRYLVIGTGKKITLECSQTMGHDKMYWYQQDPGMELHLIHYSYGVNSTEKGDLSSESTVSRIRTEHFPLTLESARPSHTSQYLCASAQPGSHTDTQYFGPGTRLTVL.

V usage is TRBV11-3 and J usage is TRBJ2-1; TRBD1 matches at 9 bases. The CDR3 runs to 17 residues. The ends lost 1 base at V and 5 bases at J; junction bases unmatched: 9. Germline V lookup: CDR1 SGHNT, CDR2 YENEEA. The CDR3 sequence is CASSLVVGTGSDNEQFF. The DNA of the CDR3 is TGTGCCAGCAGCTTAGTTGTCGGGACAGGGTCGGACAATGAGCAGTTCTTC.

This clonotype was counted ten times or more. The chain employs TRBV4-3 and TRBJ2-3; 7 positions agree with TRBD2. The CDR3 totals 19 residues. V trimming: 0 bases; J trimming: 5 bases; junction bases outside the gene matches: 17. Looked up from germline, CDR1 is LGHNA and CDR2 is YSLEER. This CDR3 is CASSQDIPAGEPRGDTQYF. In DNA, the CDR3 is TGCGCCAGCAGCCAAGATATTCCCGCGGGAGAGCCTCGCGGAGATACGCAGTATTTT.

This clonotype was detected only a few times. This rearrangement joins TRBV2 to TRBJ2-7, with 8 bases lining up with TRBD1. The CDR3 runs 14 residues. Germline-derived CDR1 and CDR2 are SNHLY and FYNNEI. V was pared by 6 bases and J by 1 base, with 5 bases of the junction left unmatched. Here the CDR3 DNA reads TGTGCCAGCAGAGTACAGGGGGTATCCTACGAGCAGTACTTC. Protein: CASRVQGVSYEQYF.

This clonotype was seen repeatedly, ten times or more. V usage is TRBV28 and J usage is TRBJ1-5, with 8 positions matching TRBD1. The CDR3 loop spans 15 amino acids. V gave up 6 bases and J gave up 1 base; unmatched junction bases: 5. Germline V gene lookup returns CDR1 MDHEN and CDR2 SYDVKM. CDR3 residues: CASRLQGGSNQPQHF. The CDR3 DNA reads as TGTGCCAGCAGATTACAGGGGGGCAGCAATCAGCCCCAGCATTTT. Variable domain in full (rest from reference TRBV28 and TRBJ1-5): DVKVTQSSRYLVKRTGEKVFLECVQDMDHENMFWYRQDPGLGLRLIYFSYDVKMKEKGDIPEGYSVSREKKERFSLILESASTNQTSMYLCASRLQGGSNQPQHFGDGTRLSIL.

The chain links TRBV20-1 to TRBJ2-1; 10 bases are a match to TRBD1. Unmatched junction bases numbered 8, after V lost 6 bases and J lost 6 bases. This CDR3 contains 14 residues. Germline V gives CDR1 DFQATT, CDR2 SNEGSKA (reference sequence). The CDR3 coding sequence is TGCAGTGCACCCGGGACAGGGGTAATCAATGAGCAGTTCTTC. Translating it yields CSAPGTGVINEQFF.

This clonotype showed up just a few times. This chain links TRBV20-1 with TRBJ2-4; TRBD1 might be the D (5 bases). In germline, CDR1 is DFQATT, CDR2 SNEGSKA (reference sequence). V was clipped by 5 bases and J by 2 bases, with 10 bases between them. The CDR3 has 13 residues. The CDR3 reads CSAPRATKNIQYF. The CDR3 region has the DNA TGCAGTGCTCCCAGGGCAACCAAAAACATTCAGTACTTC.

This clonotype was observed at least ten times. The V gene is TRBV29-1, the J gene TRBJ2-3; D perhaps matches TRBD1 (7 bases). Between the trimmed V and J ends, which lost 0 bases and 4 bases, there was a span of 14 bases. The V gene's germline CDR1 is SQVTM and CDR2 ANQGSEA. The CDR3 spans 15 residues. The CDR3 bases are TGCAGCGTTGAAGATGACAGGGCTAGCGCAGATACGCAGTATTTT. Protein sequence: CSVEDDRASADTQYF.

This clonotype turned up a few times. This sequence joins TRBV6-2 or TRBV6-3 and TRBJ2-1; the D gene is possibly TRBD2 (6 bases). This CDR3 comprises 14 residues. V was clipped by 9 bases and J by 3 bases, with 15 bases between them. The germline V gene has CDR1 MNHEY and CDR2 SVGEGT. The CDR3 nucleotides read TGTGCCAGAGAGTGGGGGGAGTACTACAATGAGCAGTTCTTC. It encodes CAREWGEYYNEQFF.

In its sample, this clonotype was seen many times. The V call is TRBV27, the J call TRBJ1-1, with D unclear. Looked up from germline, CDR1 is MNHEY and CDR2 is SMNVEV (reference sequence). The CDR3 has 11 residues. V gave up 8 bases and J gave up 8 bases, with 12 bases separating them. CDR3 region: CASHEGGEAFF. CDR3 coding DNA: TGTGCCAGCCATGAGGGCGGGGAAGCTTTCTTT.

This clonotype came up many times. The rearrangement joins TRBV4-1 to TRBJ2-2; D is tentatively TRBD1 or TRBD2 (5 bases each). The germline gives CDR1 MGHRA, CDR2 YSYEKL. The CDR3 is 16 residues long. Between the trimmed V and J ends, which lost 2 bases and 2 bases, there was a span of 12 bases. CDR3 in DNA: TGCGCCAGCAGCCAAAGGGGACCTTCTAACACCGGGGAGCTGTTTTTT. Its protein product is CASSQRGPSNTGELFF.

This clonotype was detected only a few times. V usage is TRBV7-2 and J usage is TRBJ2-2, with 12 bases matching TRBD2. Germline trimming cut 6 bases from V and 5 bases from J; bases unmatched to any gene: 10. The CDR3 length is 17 residues. Germline V gene sequence: CDR1 SGHTA, CDR2 FQGNSA. CDR3 region: CASRTTTGTSGTGELFF. The CDR3 DNA reads TGTGCCAGCAGAACAACAACCGGGACTAGCGGGACCGGGGAGCTGTTTTTT. Looking up the rest from reference TRBV7-2 and TRBJ2-2 gives the full variable domain: GAGVSQSPSNKVTEKGKDVELRCDPISGHTALYWYRQSLGQGLEFLIYFQGNSAPDKSGLPSDRFSAERTGGSVSTLTIQRTQQEDSAVYLCASRTTTGTSGTGELFFGEGSRLTVL.

There are a few counts of this clonotype. The V and J genes are TRBV29-1 and TRBJ1-1, with 7 bases lining up with TRBD1. After removal of 2 bases from V and 3 bases from J, the junction contained 6 bases not matched to a gene. The V gene's germline CDR1 is SQVTM and CDR2 ANQGSEA. This CDR3 is built from 14 residues. CDR3 coding DNA: TGCAGCGTTGAACGGGACAGAGATCACACTGAAGCTTTCTTT. Amino acids: CSVERDRDHTEAFF.

The chain uses TRBV5-1 and TRBJ2-5; no clear D gene. Germline-derived CDR1 and CDR2 are SGHRS and YFSETQ. The length of the CDR3 is 14 residues. Trimming cost V 7 bases and J 0 bases, with 13 bases left between them. The CDR3 protein is CASSVGVYQETQYF. The CDR3 nucleotides read TGCGCCAGCTCAGTTGGGGTATACCAAGAGACCCAGTACTTC.

This clonotype was counted at least ten times. The chain combines TRBV29-1 with TRBJ1-1; D gene unclear. In germline, CDR1 is SQVTM, CDR2 ANQGSEA. The ends were cut back, 7 bases at V and 1 base at J, with 4 bases in the middle. The CDR3 runs to 10 residues. As DNA, the CDR3 is TGCAGCGGGCAGAACACTGAAGCTTTCTTT. Its translation: CSGQNTEAFF.

In its sample, this clonotype was seen a few times. V gene TRBV9 combines with J gene TRBJ2-7, with D possibly TRBD1 on 5 matching bases. The germline V and J ends were trimmed by 0 bases and 5 bases, with 27 bases remaining between them. The germline CDR1 and CDR2 sequences are SGDLS and YYNGEE. CDR3 length: 19 residues. Here the CDR3 DNA reads TGTGCCAGCAGCGTAGTCCCCCCCTCCGAGACCACAGGCGAGAACGAGCAGTACTTC. Translating it yields CASSVVPPSETTGENEQYF. The variable domain in full, with the rest retrieved from reference TRBV9 and TRBJ2-7, is DSGVTQTPKHLITATGQRVTLRCSPRSGDLSVYWYQQSLDQGLQFLIQYYNGEERAKGNILERFSAQQFPDLHSELNLSSLELGDSALYFCASSVVPPSETTGENEQYFGPGTRLTVT.

There are many counts of this clonotype. V is TRBV6-2 or TRBV6-3 and J is TRBJ2-4, with D unclear. The V end was cut by 0 bases, the J end by 0 bases, with 15 bases between. Germline V gives CDR1 MNHEY, CDR2 SVGEGT. The CDR3 runs to 18 residues. The DNA for the CDR3 is TGTGCCAGCAGTTACTCGATATCCAGCCTCATAGCCAAAAACATTCAGTACTTC. It is translated as CASSYSISSLIAKNIQYF.

This clonotype has just a few counts. This chain uses TRBV28 with TRBJ2-7, with 11 positions matching TRBD2. The CDR3 is made up of 15 amino acids. The V gene end was trimmed by 2 bases and the J gene end by 7 bases; junction bases not matched to a gene: 7. Germline CDR1 reads MDHEN; CDR2 reads SYDVKM. CDR3 amino acids: CASSLVSSGRWEQYF. CDR3 sequence (DNA): TGTGCCAGCAGTTTAGTCTCTAGCGGGAGGTGGGAGCAGTACTTC.

This clonotype was recorded at least ten times. The gene calls are TRBV7-3 and TRBJ2-1, with TRBD2 matching over 11 bases. The V segment lost 5 bases and the J segment 4 bases; nucleotides outside the gene matches: 4. This CDR3 spans 15 amino acids. Germline loops: CDR1 SGHTA, CDR2 FQGTGA. The CDR3 loop is CASSKGLAEYNEQFF. In DNA form, the CDR3 reads TGTGCCAGCAGCAAGGGACTAGCGGAGTACAATGAGCAGTTCTTC.